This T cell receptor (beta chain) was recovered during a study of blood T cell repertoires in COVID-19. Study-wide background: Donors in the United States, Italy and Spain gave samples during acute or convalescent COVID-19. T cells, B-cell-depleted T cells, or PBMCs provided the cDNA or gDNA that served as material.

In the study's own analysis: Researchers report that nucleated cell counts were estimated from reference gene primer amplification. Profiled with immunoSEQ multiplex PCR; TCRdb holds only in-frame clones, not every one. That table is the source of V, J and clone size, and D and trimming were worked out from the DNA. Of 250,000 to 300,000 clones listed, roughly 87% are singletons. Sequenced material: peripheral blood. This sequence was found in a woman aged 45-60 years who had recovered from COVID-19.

The CDR3 DNA follows: TGTGCCAGCAGCGCGGCGACAGAAGAGGCCACTGAAGCTTTCTTT. Its translation: CASSAATEEATEAFF. The chain uses TRBV11-1 and TRBJ1-1; perhaps TRBD1 as D (5 bases). Germline V gives CDR1 SGHAT, CDR2 FQDESV (reference sequence). The CDR3 length is 15 residues. Deletions cut 5 bases from V and 4 bases from J, with 17 bases between.